This T cell receptor (beta chain) was sequenced in a study of a mutant IDH1 vaccine in newly diagnosed glioma. Study context: Averaging roughly 40 years of age, treated patients were around 60% male and approximately 38% female. Earlier treatment was radiotherapy, temozolomide, or both, with most getting both.

Clones were read by immunoSEQ multiplex PCR, and TCRdb kept only the in-frame ones, dropping some. The sample contains 45,000 to 55,000 clones, roughly 85% of which appear only once. The CDR3 runs to 13 residues. The V end was cut by 7 bases, the J end by 0 bases, with 11 bases between. Germline V gene lookup returns CDR1 SQVTM and CDR2 ANQGSEA. The study's findings and limits: A vaccine-induced immune response developed in about 93% of the patients.

About this clone itself: Its antigen is not identified.

The time point is: baseline, week 1 (first vaccination visit). Treatment meaning: pre-vaccination baseline after standard-of-care therapy. The sequence was collected from a man in his forties or fifties with glioma. Sequencing was performed on PBMCs, taken from a glioma patient treated with radiotherapy, temozolomide or both. The V call is TRBV29-1, the J call TRBJ2-3; tentative D call: TRBD1 (6 bases). CDR3 amino acids: CSARGTSTDTQYF. In nucleotides, the CDR3 is TGCAGCGCCAGGGGAACTAGCACAGATACGCAGTATTTT.